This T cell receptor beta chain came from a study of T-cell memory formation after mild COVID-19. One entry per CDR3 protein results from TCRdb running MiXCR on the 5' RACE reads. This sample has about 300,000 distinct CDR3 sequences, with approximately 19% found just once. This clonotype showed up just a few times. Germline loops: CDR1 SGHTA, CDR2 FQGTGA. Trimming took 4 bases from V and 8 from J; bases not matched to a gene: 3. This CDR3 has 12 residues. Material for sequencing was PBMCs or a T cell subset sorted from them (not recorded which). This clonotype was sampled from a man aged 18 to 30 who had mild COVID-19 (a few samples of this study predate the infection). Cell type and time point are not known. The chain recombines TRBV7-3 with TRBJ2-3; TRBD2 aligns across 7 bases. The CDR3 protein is CASSSLAGTQYF. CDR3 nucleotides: TGTGCCAGCAGCTCGTTAGCGGGTACGCAGTATTTT.